This T cell receptor beta chain was sequenced during a study of blood T cells in healthy people across ages. This clonotype was picked up a small number of times. The germline V gene encodes CDR1 SGHRS and CDR2 YFSETQ. The trim removed 4 bases at V and 3 bases at J, leaving 6 bases unmatched. This CDR3 is 15 amino acids long. A second about 7 to 12 cycle PCR used barcoded and J-beta primers. TCRdb itself ran the 5' RACE reads through MiXCR, one entry per CDR3 protein. Here the sample spans about 970,000 distinct CDR3 sequences, about 51% being singletons. Input material: blood. The receptor was isolated from a woman aged 55-70 years in good health. The gene calls are TRBV5-1 and TRBJ2-3; 9 nucleotides match TRBD2. This CDR3 is CASSPGTSQTDTQYF. As DNA, the CDR3 is TGCGCCAGCAGCCCGGGGACTAGCCAAACAGATACGCAGTATTTT. Full variable domain (missing parts from reference TRBV5-1 and TRBJ2-3): KAGVTQTPRYLIKTRGQQVTLSCSPISGHRSVSWYQQTPGQGLQFLFEYFSETQRNKGNFPGRFSGRQFSNSRSEMNVSTLELGDSALYLCASSPGTSQTDTQYFGPGTRLTVL.